Here is one TCR beta chain with its context. It lacks a known antigen. No qualities accompany the bases; no much larger clone lies one base away. The cohort consisted of 600 to 700 healthy bone marrow donors. Cohort members were all nominally healthy when sampled, although unrecorded immune exposures were likely present. The donor tested CMV seronegative, placing the donor among the 300 to 400 seronegative members of the cohort. A peripheral blood sample was provided by each donor, and peripheral blood mononuclear cells were used for TCR beta sequencing. Genomic DNA was extracted from the blood cell samples with the Qiagen DNeasy Blood Extraction Kit. The CDR3 measures 15 amino acids from cysteine to phenylalanine. Of all the DNA, just the CDR3 is kept, 45 bases in frame from base 1. CDR1 and CDR2 were assigned from the germline V gene as SGDLS and YYNGEE. The junction shows trimming of 0 bases on V and 4 bases on J, and the gene matches do not reach 1 base of it.

The library came from the immunoSEQ multiplex PCR assay. The multiplex PCR relied on a mix of 60 forward primers for TCR Vbeta segments and 13 reverse primers for TCR Jbeta segments. The CDR3 region of rearranged TCR beta genes was amplified from genomic DNA by a multiplex PCR assay. The amplified TCR beta libraries were sequenced on the Illumina HiSeq System as 87-base-pair reads. As for the original processing: A later analysis counted approximately 74 million unique TCR beta chains across the 650 to 700 repertoires, and 10 million to 12 million of these chains were shared by at least two donors. To remove PCR and sequencing errors, raw reads were error-corrected and collapsed into unique sequences using a nearest-neighbor algorithm that merged closely related sequences. V, D and J gene segments were assigned by aligning CDR3 sequences to IMGT reference sequences. For a sequence to be retained, at least a six-nucleotide match to both a V gene segment and a J gene segment was required. A rearrangement counted as productive if the CDR3 had no stop codons and remained in frame with V and J, and every other rearrangement counted as non-productive. CDR3 was defined according to IMGT convention as the region running from the second conserved V-encoded cysteine to the conserved J-encoded phenylalanine. In an earlier analysis of around 600 of the donors, sequences lacking an unambiguous match to a single V gene segment were excluded. In an earlier analysis of a few hundred of the donors, a V segment was called functional when productive rearrangements were above 56.7%, and segregating when the standard deviation between donors exceeded 5%. A statistical classification framework was built for diagnosing cytomegalovirus status from the catalog of TCR beta chain sequences. In a later analysis, TCR nucleotide sequences were compared against IMGT/GENE-DB human TR gene sequences so that V and J genes could be assigned. A later analysis assigned CDR3 sequences and most-parsimonious VDJ recombination scenarios with the TCRdist pipeline. In a later analysis, each TCR beta chain was defined by its CDR3 amino acid sequence together with its V-gene family, and reads without a unique V-gene family were excluded. In a later analysis, 450 to 600 highly shared, low-generation-probability nucleotide sequences were removed to address suspected cross-contamination and a sequencing artifact. In a later analysis, a clonal expansion index was calculated for each public chain from normalized within-repertoire ranks of inferred template counts. In a later analysis, generation probabilities were computed with a VDJ recombination model fitted to out-of-frame rearrangements, and the resulting probabilities were checked against IGoR. In a later analysis, hypergeometric tests were used to score TCR-TCR, TCR-HLA and TCR-CMV co-occurrence, with a repertoire-size bias correction applied to TCR pairs. To estimate false discovery rates, a later analysis permuted the HLA or CMV assignments 20 times. In a later analysis, co-occurring TCRs were grouped using DBSCAN, with TCRdist sequence similarity added in when clustering inside HLA-allele-positive subsets. Repertoires with fewer than 30,000 or more than 120,000 public chains, plus five repertoires with anomalous nucleotide sharing, were excluded from co-occurrence clustering. TCRdb stores this immuneACCESS table with in-frame sequences only. Part of the clones is absent; in the studies checked, under half of the shortfall reflects unresolved V genes, and no reason is known for the rest. The V and J calls and clone size were taken over from that table, and D and trimming were inferred from the DNA. The sample records around 78,000 clones, 65% to 85% of which are singletons. 2.4% of the sample comes from the top ten.

The sample originates from a study of cytomegalovirus exposure and HLA in healthy donors (dated by TCRdb to about 2017). Looking at the study overall: An earlier analysis of several hundred of the donors reported 276 Gb of sequence data and approximately 110 million unique TCR beta sequences from 150 million to 200 million T cells. The T cell repertoires of around 730 subjects were profiled by immunosequencing and related to cytomegalovirus serostatus. In a later genetic analysis, genome-wide SNP genotypes for about 65% of the roughly 700 donors were used, and that subset was treated as a discovery cohort. Along with the approximately 650-subject first cohort, a separate validation cohort of over a hundred different subjects was used. Approximately 330 gigabases of sequencing data and 91 million or so unique TCR sequences made up an early release that covered approximately 650 HLA-typed donors. High-throughput TCR immunosequencing, statistical association of individual TCRs with disease status, and machine learning were combined to predict cytomegalovirus infection status. The number of typed donors differed by locus: roughly 629-630 for A, B, C, DRB1 and DQB1; roughly 510 for DQA1; about 600 for DPA1; and around 490 for DPB1. Because of strong linkage in the cohort, five DR-DQ haplotypes were treated as single units for association and clustering. Rather than drawing on any new phenotypic data, the later analysis identified candidate immune exposures from TCR beta sequences and the way those sequences occurred across donors. The study aimed to test whether signatures of past pathogen exposure could be identified by cataloging public T cell receptors. All discovery cohort repertoires had been generated on a single sequencing platform. HLA typing covered class I and class II loci at four-digit resolution. On average, 235,054 unique TCR beta nucleotide sequences were sequenced per donor among roughly 430 genotyped donors of the cohort, with approximately 18% of those sequences being non-productive. An earlier analysis of around 580 of the donors used high-throughput TCR beta sequencing to judge whether each TCR beta V gene segment behaved as functional or pseudogenic. In a later analysis, previously published TCR beta repertoires from 500 to 750 donors were re-analyzed and high-resolution HLA genotyping was added so that TCR occurrence patterns could be studied. Donor age, sex, ethnicity and CMV serostatus were compiled alongside the repertoire data. Of the roughly 390 genotyped donors, about 84% fell in the genetic ancestry cluster associated with self-reported Caucasian donors. Study-wide conclusions, independent of this receptor: Specific HLA alleles were associated with 15,000 to 20,000 TCR beta sequences at a false discovery rate of 0.05 in a later analysis. For the cohort, immune exposure information was limited to CMV serostatus. The earlier analysis of some 540 of the donors excluded 15 to 20 rarely observed V segments, including chromosome 9 orphons, because counts were too low. Broadly in line with IMGT annotations, most TCR beta V segments showed up in productive rearrangements about 87% or about 30% of the time in an earlier analysis of several hundred of the donors. According to the authors, the approach could potentially be generalized to other disease states and immunological phenotypes. Because the 87-base-pair reads could not distinguish some IMGT-functional V segments, including TRBV6-2 and TRBV6-3, those segments were excluded. A further reported finding was that TCR beta sequences accurately predicted the HLA-A and HLA-B alleles for most subjects in the first cohort. Assigning TCR associations to individual alleles was difficult when HLA alleles, especially DR and DQ, strongly co-occurred. A later genetic analysis associated a missense DCLRE1C variant with V-gene and J-gene trimming of TCR beta chains, and an independent cohort replicated the association. Because some donors lacked HLA typing at each locus, the association tests relied only on the typed subset. The presence/absence analyses assumed that sequencing depth was roughly uniform across donors, and that assumption may not be true. A later analysis found that most CMV-associated TCR beta chains appeared HLA-restricted, with HLA associations seemingly driven largely by CMV exposure. A group of highly shared sequence variants was considered likely to be a technical artifact of the sequencing pipeline. According to a later analysis, TCR association rates differed among HLA loci, with DRB1 alleles showing the most associated TCRs and HLA-C alleles showing the fewest. Linkage disequilibrium might explain the correlated functional status among segregating V segments, but an unknown experimental factor could not be excluded. According to a later genetic analysis, donors in an Asian-associated ancestry cluster had fewer N-insertions in productive TCRs than the approximately 610-donor mean. In a later analysis, HLA-associated TCR beta chains showed more clonal expansion and lower generation probabilities than non-associated chains that were equally common. The classifier was reported to diagnose cytomegalovirus status with high specificity and sensitivity in both the original and validation cohorts. In a later analysis, several top co-occurrence clusters were reported to appear linked to parvovirus B19, influenza, CMV and Epstein-Barr virus. The study listed 150 to 200 TCR beta chains as associated with cytomegalovirus. While some public TCRs were present in many individuals, most TCR sequences turned up only very rarely across donors. A few of the identified cytomegalovirus-associated TCR beta chains were confirmed in vitro to be specific for cytomegalovirus antigens. Only TCR beta chains were sequenced in this cohort, and the absence of alpha or paired-chain data limited detectable features.

The sequencing sample was made of PBMCs. This TCR was sampled from a woman aged 45-65 years in good health and CMV-seronegative. The chain employs TRBV9 and TRBJ2-1; 10 bases in between match TRBD2. The DNA reads TGTGCCAGCAGCGTAGGTAGCGGGGGGTACAATGAGCAGTTCTTC. Protein translation: CASSVGSGGYNEQFF.